The 2 T cell receptor beta chains below all came from one sample that was sequenced in a study of shared clonotypes between healthy human individuals (dated by TCRdb to 2018 to 2020). CD8 naive samples were obtained by positive selection for CCR7 among CD45RO-negative cells, yielding a CD45RA+CCR7+ population from which TemRA cells were excluded. Library prep was done by the immunoSEQ multiplex PCR assay. The clones in this table, taken by TCRdb from immuneACCESS, are in-frame only. Not every clone is retained; where verified, under half of the shortfall comes from an unresolved V gene, and the cause of the rest is unknown. Counted in this sample were around 620,000 clones; approximately 95% of them appeared once. The ten largest clones add up to 0.095% to 0.14% of the sample. The specimen was naive CD8+ T cells sorted from blood. The intended sense of this specimen's cell subset or site label: CD45RA+CCR7+. The receptors were gathered from a woman in her thirties in good health.

The V gene is TRBV29-1, the J gene TRBJ2-7; D may be TRBD2 (6 bases). The CDR3 runs to 13 residues. The V and J ends lost 6 bases and 6 bases respectively, with 18 bases between them. CDR1 SQVTM and CDR2 ANQGSEA come from the germline V gene. CDR3 nucleotides: TGCAGCGTCGGTTACGGGGAGGAGGGCGAGCAGTACTTC. Translated, it gives CSVGYGEEGEQYF.

This sequence joins TRBV2 and TRBJ1-1, with D unclear. The V and J ends lost 7 bases and 0 bases respectively, with 12 bases between them. Germline V lookup: CDR1 SNHLY, CDR2 FYNNEI. CDR3 length: 14 amino acids. This CDR3 reads CASKEELMNTEAFF. DNA of the CDR3: TGTGCCAGCAAGGAGGAACTCATGAACACTGAAGCTTTCTTT.